What follows are 23 T cell receptor beta chains derived from one specimen sequenced in a study of OX40 agonist ivuxolimab in advanced cancers. The method was immunoSEQ multiplex PCR; TCRdb's version includes in-frame clones alone and lacks a portion of them. The table shows 60,000 to 75,000 clones, with approximately 86% occurring only once. The sequenced sample was CD4+ or CD8+ T cells sorted from blood, obtained in a trial of the OX40 agonist ivuxolimab. The receptors come from an adult with an advanced solid tumor such as melanoma, head and neck, liver or kidney cancer.

The V and J genes are TRBV2 and TRBJ1-2; D may be TRBD1 (6 bases). The CDR3 loop spans 14 amino acids. The V end lost 9 bases, the J end lost 4 bases, and 18 bases lay between the germline ends. Germline lookup yields CDR1 SNHLY and CDR2 FYNNEI. DNA of the CDR3: TGTGCCAGTGGGACACCCCCCTCCTCCTATGGCTACACCTTC. Its protein product is CASGTPPSSYGYTF.

This chain joins TRBV28 and TRBJ1-6, with D possibly TRBD1 on 6 matching bases. Trimming removed 6 bases at V and 8 bases at J, with 14 bases between. Germline V gives CDR1 MDHEN, CDR2 SYDVKM. This CDR3 region has 14 residues. CDR3 sequence: CASSSLGGDSPLHF. CDR3 nucleotide sequence: TGTGCCAGCAGCTCCCTCGGGGGCGATTCACCCCTCCACTTT.

V usage is TRBV9 and J usage is TRBJ1-1, with D possibly matching TRBD1 (5 bases). This CDR3 region has 15 residues. CDR1 is SGDLS and CDR2 is YYNGEE in the germline V gene. V was pared by 4 bases and J by 1 base, with 14 bases between. The CDR3 protein is CASSPQGGENTEAFF. CDR3 in DNA: TGTGCCAGCAGCCCTCAGGGTGGGGAGAACACTGAAGCTTTCTTT.

The chain links TRBV5-4 to TRBJ2-3; the D call may be TRBD1 or TRBD2 (6 bases each). Looked up from germline, CDR1 is SGHNT and CDR2 is YYREEE (reference sequence). Trimming stripped 4 bases from V and 5 bases from J, with 17 bases between. The CDR3 runs to 15 residues. The CDR3 protein is CASSGGGGLGDTQYF. The CDR3 coding sequence is TGTGCCAGCAGCGGAGGAGGGGGTTTGGGAGATACGCAGTATTTT.

Comment on this clone: This sample also contains other DNA sequences that code for the same CDR3. CDR3: CASSLGRNTEAFF. Here the CDR3 DNA reads TGTGCCAGCAGCTTAGGAAGGAACACTGAAGCTTTCTTT. The genes are TRBV7-3 and TRBJ1-1; no reliable D call. The V and J ends lost 2 bases and 1 base respectively, with 5 bases between them. Germline CDR1 SGHTA, CDR2 FQGTGA. The CDR3 loop spans 13 amino acids. The entire variable domain, with the rest obtained from reference TRBV7-3 and TRBJ1-1, is as follows: GAGVSQTPSNKVTEKGKYVELRCDPISGHTALYWYRQSLGQGPEFLIYFQGTGAADDSGLPNDRFFAVRPEGSVSTLKIQRTERGDSAVYLCASSLGRNTEAFFGQGTRLTVV.

The chain joins TRBV27 to TRBJ1-2; 10 bases agree with TRBD1. The V gene end was trimmed by 2 bases and the J gene end by 4 bases; junction bases not matched to a gene: 4. This CDR3 comprises 15 residues. Germline CDR1 MNHEY, CDR2 SMNVEV (reference sequence). The CDR3 DNA sequence: TGTGCCAGCAGTTTAGGGACAGGGGTAGGCTATGGCTACACCTTC. Protein product: CASSLGTGVGYGYTF.

The CDR3 nucleotides read TGTGCCAGCAGCGTAGGAGGGAGTCTTGCCGATACGCAGTATTTT. Translation gives CASSVGGSLADTQYF. The rearrangement joins TRBV9 to TRBJ2-3; weak D call: TRBD2 (5 bases). Looked up from germline, CDR1 is SGDLS and CDR2 is YYNGEE. The CDR3 is 15 residues long. V lost 0 bases and J 6 bases, leaving 14 bases between the germline ends.

The chain carries TRBV6-5 and TRBJ1-4; tentative D call: TRBD1 (5 bases). CDR1 MNHEY and CDR2 SVGAGI come from the germline V gene. V was clipped by 0 bases and J by 8 bases, with 13 bases between them. The CDR3 is 15 amino acids. The CDR3 reads CASSYSAGLWEKLFF. The CDR3 DNA is TGTGCCAGCAGTTACTCAGCAGGGCTGTGGGAAAAACTGTTTTTT.

The rearrangement joins TRBV7-2 to TRBJ2-2; TRBD1 agrees at 10 bases. Germline V gene data show CDR1 as SGHTA and CDR2 as FQGNSA. The CDR3 loop spans 17 amino acids. The ends lost 6 bases at V and 5 bases at J; junction bases unmatched: 12. This CDR3 reads CASSPDSTGGRTGELFF. DNA of the CDR3: TGTGCCAGCAGTCCTGACTCGACAGGGGGCAGGACCGGGGAGCTGTTTTTT.

This chain uses TRBV5-1 with TRBJ1-4; D call uncertain. The germline V gene encodes CDR1 SGHRS and CDR2 YFSETQ. The CDR3 extends over 15 amino acids. Trimming took 0 bases from V and 2 from J, leaving 8 bases between them. The CDR3 DNA follows: TGCGCCAGCAGCTTGGGAAGTGATACTAATGAAAAACTGTTTTTT. Protein product: CASSLGSDTNEKLFF. The full variable domain, in which reference TRBV5-1 and TRBJ1-4 provide the parts outside the CDR3, is KAGVTQTPRYLIKTRGQQVTLSCSPISGHRSVSWYQQTPGQGLQFLFEYFSETQRNKGNFPGRFSGRQFSNSRSEMNVSTLELGDSALYLCASSLGSDTNEKLFFGSGTQLSVL.

V and J are TRBV5-4 and TRBJ1-1; D unresolved. CDR1 is SGHNT, CDR2 YYREEE, per germline (reference sequence). This CDR3 is built from 15 residues. With 3 bases removed from V and 0 bases from J, the gap between germline ends came to 12 bases. CDR3 nucleotide sequence: TGTGCCAGCAGCTCGCAGATGGCAGTGAACACTGAAGCTTTCTTT. It is translated as CASSSQMAVNTEAFF.

Turning to this clone: Other DNA sequences in the same sample also yield this CDR3. The chain carries TRBV27 and TRBJ2-6; possibly TRBD1 or TRBD2 for D (5 bases each). The CDR3 has 17 residues. Germline V gene lookup returns CDR1 MNHEY and CDR2 SMNVEV (reference sequence). V was clipped by 1 base and J by 2 bases, with 12 bases between them. In nucleotides, the CDR3 is TGTGCCAGCAGTTTATTGCCGCCGGGACCTGGGGCCAACGTCCTGACTTTC. It yields the protein CASSLLPPGPGANVLTF. The variable domain in full, with the rest retrieved from reference TRBV27 and TRBJ2-6, is EAQVTQNPRYLITVTGKKLTVTCSQNMNHEYMSWYRQDPGLGLRQIYYSMNVEVTDKGDVPEGYKVSRKEKRNFPLILESPSPNQTSLYFCASSLLPPGPGANVLTFGAGSRLTVL.

The V call is TRBV2, the J call TRBJ2-7, with 8 bases fitting TRBD1. The CDR3 loop spans 15 amino acids. V trimming: 6 bases; J trimming: 3 bases; junction bases outside the gene matches: 10. Germline V gene lookup returns CDR1 SNHLY and CDR2 FYNNEI. CDR3 loop: CASSQRDRGGYEQYF. In DNA form, the CDR3 reads TGTGCCAGCAGCCAGAGAGACAGGGGCGGCTACGAGCAGTACTTC.

The chain employs TRBV7-9 and TRBJ2-5, with D uncertain. Germline V gene sequence: CDR1 SEHNR, CDR2 FQNEAQ (reference sequence). The CDR3 has 12 amino acids. Deletions cut 2 bases from V and 7 bases from J, with 8 bases between. CDR3 coding DNA: TGTGCCAGCAGCTTAAAAGAAGTGACCCAGTACTTC. It yields the protein CASSLKEVTQYF. Complete variable domain (other parts from reference TRBV7-9 and TRBJ2-5): DTGVSQNPRHKITKRGQNVTFRCDPISEHNRLYWYRQTLGQGPEFLTYFQNEAQLEKSRLLSDRFSAERPKGSFSTLEIQRTEQGDSAMYLCASSLKEVTQYFGPGTRLLVL.

The chain is built from TRBV7-3 and TRBJ2-2, with D uncertain. V was shortened by 1 base and J by 4 bases, with 7 bases between the two germline ends. Germline V gene data show CDR1 as SGHTA and CDR2 as FQGTGA. This CDR3 comprises 14 residues. CDR3 sequence (DNA): TGTGCCAGCAGCTTAAGTAGTCCCACCGGGGAGCTGTTTTTT. This sequence encodes CASSLSSPTGELFF.

The genes are TRBV6-1 and TRBJ1-5; TRBD1 aligns across 9 bases. CDR1 and CDR2 (germline): MNHNS, SASEGT. V was pared by 6 bases and J by 5 bases, with 8 bases of the junction left unmatched. The CDR3 has 15 amino acids. The CDR3 DNA sequence: TGTGCCAGCAGAACTCCGGGACAGGGTTATCAGCCCCAGCATTTT. Its protein is CASRTPGQGYQPQHF.

The J gene is TRBJ1-6, the V gene TRBV5-4; no firm D call. CDR1 and CDR2 from the germline V gene are SGHNT and YYREEE (reference sequence). The CDR3 totals 14 residues. V was trimmed by 0 bases and J by 6 bases, leaving 7 bases between them. The CDR3 nucleotides read TGTGCCAGCAGCTTGGGACACACTAATTCACCCCTCCACTTT. Protein sequence: CASSLGHTNSPLHF.

The rearrangement uses TRBV6-1 and TRBJ1-1; no reliable D call. Trimming pared 10 bases from V and 1 base from J, leaving 7 bases between. The CDR3 has 11 amino acids. CDR1 is MNHNS and CDR2 is SASEGT in the germline V gene. CDR3 protein: CATSGNTEAFF. Here the CDR3 DNA reads TGTGCCACCTCAGGGAACACTGAAGCTTTCTTT.

V and J are TRBV2 and TRBJ1-2; D remains unclear. This CDR3 spans 13 amino acids. Germline CDR1 SNHLY, CDR2 FYNNEI. V gave up 7 bases and J gave up 8 bases, with 17 bases separating them. CDR3 in amino acids: CASKVRQLRGYTF. The CDR3 bases are TGTGCCAGCAAGGTCAGGCAGCTGCGGGGCTACACCTTC.

This chain connects TRBV6-5 to TRBJ1-6, with D possibly TRBD1 on 5 matching bases. Trimming left V 4 bases short and J 2 bases short, with 12 bases between. Germline-derived CDR1 and CDR2 are MNHEY and SVGAGI. The CDR3 runs to 16 residues. CDR3 residues: CASSFDSATYNSPLHF. The CDR3 DNA reads TGTGCCAGCAGTTTTGACAGCGCAACCTATAATTCACCCCTCCACTTT.

The J gene is TRBJ2-7, the V gene TRBV5-1, with D possibly matching TRBD1 (6 bases). V lost 2 bases to trimming and J lost 3 bases, with 6 bases between them. Germline CDR1 is SGHRS and CDR2 is YFSETQ. CDR3 size: 12 residues. The CDR3 protein is CASSLQGYEQYF. The CDR3 region has the DNA TGCGCCAGCAGCTTACAGGGCTACGAGCAGTACTTC.

Only a few counts were recorded for this clone. The chain uses TRBV19 and TRBJ1-1; D not certain. The V end was cut by 3 bases, the J end by 1 base, with 9 bases between. Germline V gives CDR1 LNHDA, CDR2 SQIVND (reference sequence). This CDR3 contains 14 residues. CDR3 amino acids: CASSIGQENTEAFF. The DNA for the CDR3 is TGTGCCAGTAGTATCGGCCAGGAGAACACTGAAGCTTTCTTT.

The chain combines TRBV6-1 with TRBJ2-1, with D tentatively TRBD2 (5 bases). Germline values: CDR1 MNHNS, CDR2 SASEGT. V was pared by 2 bases and J by 6 bases, with 8 bases between. The CDR3 loop spans 13 amino acids. The CDR3 bases are TGTGCCAGCAGTGAAAATCGGGGCAATGAGCAGTTCTTC. Translation: CASSENRGNEQFF.